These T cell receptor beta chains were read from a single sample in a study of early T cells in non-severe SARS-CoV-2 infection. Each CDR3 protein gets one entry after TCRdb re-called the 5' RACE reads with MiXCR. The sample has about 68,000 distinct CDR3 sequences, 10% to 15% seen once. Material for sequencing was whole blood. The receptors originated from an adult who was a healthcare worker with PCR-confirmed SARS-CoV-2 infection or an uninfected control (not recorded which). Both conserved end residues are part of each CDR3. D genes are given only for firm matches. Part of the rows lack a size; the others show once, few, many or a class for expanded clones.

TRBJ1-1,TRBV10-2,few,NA,TGCGCCAGCAGTGAGTCGACTGAATACACTGAAGCTTTCTTT,CASSESTEYTEAFF
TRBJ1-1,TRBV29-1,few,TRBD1,TGCAGCGTTGAACCCCCCCCAGGGGGACGTACTGAAGCTTTCTTT,CSVEPPPGGRTEAFF
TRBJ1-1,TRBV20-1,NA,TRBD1,TGCAGTGCTAGAGCCCGGCCGGGACAGGGCGCGACTGAAGCTTTCTTT,CSARARPGQGATEAFF
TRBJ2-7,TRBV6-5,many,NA,TGTGCCACGTCGAGAGGGGCGACCTACGAGCAGTACTTC,CATSRGATYEQYF
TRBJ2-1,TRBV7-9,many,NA,TGTGCCAGCAGCCTAAATCATCCCTACAATGAGCAGTTCTTC,CASSLNHPYNEQFF
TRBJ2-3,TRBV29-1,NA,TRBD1,TGCAGCGTTGCACCCGACAGGGAAATGTATTTT,CSVAPDREMYF
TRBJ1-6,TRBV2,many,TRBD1,TGTGCCAGCACCACTCCGGGACAGGGTCTATCACCCCTCCACTTT,CASTTPGQGLSPLHF
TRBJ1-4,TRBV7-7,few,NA,TGTGCTAGCAGCCCCGGAGGGGCTAGTGAAAAACTGTTTTTT,CASSPGGASEKLFF
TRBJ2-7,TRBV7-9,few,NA,TGTGCCAGCAGCTTAAACGGCGAGCAGTACTTC,CASSLNGEQYF
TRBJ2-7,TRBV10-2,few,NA,TGCGCCAGCCACCAAGGAGGCAGTCTCCACGAGCAGTACTTC,CASHQGGSLHEQYF
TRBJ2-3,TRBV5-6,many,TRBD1,TGTGCCAGCAGCAAGGACAGGGGGTACCCCACAGATACGCAGTATTTT,CASSKDRGYPTDTQYF
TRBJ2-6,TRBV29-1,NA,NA,TGCAGCGTTCCCCGAGACAGCTCCACGTCCAACGTCCTGACTTTC,CSVPRDSSTSNVLTF
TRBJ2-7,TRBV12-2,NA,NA,TGTGCAAGTCCCCGGGACAGGAGCTCCTACGAGCAGTACTTC,CASPRDRSSYEQYF
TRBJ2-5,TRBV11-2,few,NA,TGTGCCAGCAGCTTATCACAAGGACACTGGGATAGGGAGACCCAGTACTTC,CASSLSQGHWDRETQYF
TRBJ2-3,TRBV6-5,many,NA,TGTGCCAGCAGATCTGGACAGCCTGCCACAGATACGCAGTATTTT,CASRSGQPATDTQYF
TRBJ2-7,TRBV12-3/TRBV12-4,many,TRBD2,TGTGCCAGCAGTTTGGAACGGGGGGGCCCGGTCGAGCAGTACTTC,CASSLERGGPVEQYF